This is a list of T cell receptor beta chains from one sample in a study of blood T cell repertoires in COVID-19. The table came from immunoSEQ multiplex PCR; TCRdb's copy has only in-frame clones and leaves some out. In the table there are about 410,000 clones, approximately 89% of which are singletons. The sample comprised PBMCs or T cells enriched from blood (not recorded which). The source is a woman aged 25 to 45 who had recovered from COVID-19. Both conserved end residues are part of each CDR3. A D gene is named only where the DNA matches it firmly. Only some rows state a clone size, as once, few, many or a class for expanded clones.

DNA,CDR3,V,D,size,J
TGTGCCAGCAGCCCCTTAGCGGGAGCGGGGTACAATGAGCAGTTCTTC,CASSPLAGAGYNEQFF,TRBV11-2,TRBD2,.,TRBJ2-1
TGTGCCAGCAGCATGGGGAGGGCACACTACGAGCAGTACTTC,CASSMGRAHYEQYF,TRBV11-2,TRBD2,.,TRBJ2-7
TGCGCCAGCAGCGCCGGGTCAGGGGATTTCAATCAGCCCCAGCATTTT,CASSAGSGDFNQPQHF,TRBV5-1,.,.,TRBJ1-5
TGTGCCAGCAGCCGATATTCCGGGGGGGCCGCGGTGGATCGTGGCTACACCTTC,CASSRYSGGAAVDRGYTF,TRBV3-1/TRBV3-2,.,.,TRBJ1-2
TGTGCCAGCAGCTTAGGGCACAGGGTGTCGATGAACACTGAAGCTTTCTTT,CASSLGHRVSMNTEAFF,TRBV7-2,.,once,TRBJ1-1
TGTGCCAGCAGCGGGGATAGCGGGGGGGCCGAGGAGACCCAGTACTTC,CASSGDSGGAEETQYF,TRBV7-2,TRBD2,.,TRBJ2-5
TGTGCCAGCAGTTACCTAAGGAGCTCCTACGAGCAGTACTTC,CASSYLRSSYEQYF,TRBV6-5,.,.,TRBJ2-7
TGTGCCAGCAGCAGGGGACAGATTAACACTGAAGCTTTCTTT,CASSRGQINTEAFF,TRBV6-5,TRBD1,.,TRBJ1-1
TGTGCCGTCAAAGGGGATTCTGCTGGCTACACCTTC,CAVKGDSAGYTF,TRBV12-3/TRBV12-4,.,once,TRBJ1-2
TGTGCCAGCAGCTCCTCGACAGGGGGCTATGGCTACACCTTC,CASSSSTGGYGYTF,TRBV7-2,TRBD1,.,TRBJ1-2
TGCGCCAGCATTGGGGACAGCACCTACAATGAGCAGTTCTTC,CASIGDSTYNEQFF,TRBV5-1,TRBD1,.,TRBJ2-1
TGTGCCACCAGTGATTCCAGCGGACCGAACACCGGGGAGCTGTTTTTT,CATSDSSGPNTGELFF,TRBV24-1,.,once,TRBJ2-2
TGTGCCAGCATCCCGGAGCAGCGGGAGGTCTACAATGAGCAGTTCTTC,CASIPEQREVYNEQFF,TRBV28,TRBD2,.,TRBJ2-1
TGTGCCAGCTCCAAGGACAGGGACTATGGCTACACCTTC,CASSKDRDYGYTF,TRBV18,TRBD1,.,TRBJ1-2
TGTGCCAGCAAAGTAGCGGGGGGGAGCTCCTACGAGCAGTACTTC,CASKVAGGSSYEQYF,TRBV27,TRBD2,.,TRBJ2-7
TGTGCTAGTGGACTCGGAGAGGCGGGCGGGGAGCTGTTTTTT,CASGLGEAGGELFF,TRBV12-5,.,.,TRBJ2-2
TGCGCCAGCAGCCCACGCGGGGTAGGCCACACCATATATTTT,CASSPRGVGHTIYF,TRBV5-1,.,.,TRBJ1-3
TGTGCCAGCAGCCCCTCGGGCAGGGGAGCCGGGGAGCTGTTTTTT,CASSPSGRGAGELFF,TRBV6-2/TRBV6-3,.,.,TRBJ2-2
TGCAGCGTTGTGAGGGAGACCCAGTACTTC,CSVVRETQYF,TRBV29-1,.,.,TRBJ2-5